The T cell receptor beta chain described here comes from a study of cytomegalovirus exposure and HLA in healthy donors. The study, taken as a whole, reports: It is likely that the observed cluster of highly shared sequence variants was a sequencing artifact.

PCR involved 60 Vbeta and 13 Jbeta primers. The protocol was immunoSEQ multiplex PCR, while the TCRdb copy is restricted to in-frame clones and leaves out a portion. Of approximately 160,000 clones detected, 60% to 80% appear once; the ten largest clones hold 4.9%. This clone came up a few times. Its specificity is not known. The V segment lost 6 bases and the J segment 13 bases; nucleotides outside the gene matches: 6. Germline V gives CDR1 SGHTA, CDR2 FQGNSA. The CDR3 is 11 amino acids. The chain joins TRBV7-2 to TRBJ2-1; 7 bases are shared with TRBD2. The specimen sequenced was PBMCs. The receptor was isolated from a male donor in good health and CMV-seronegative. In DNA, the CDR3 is TGTGCCAGCAGGCTCCTAGCGGAACAGTTCTTC. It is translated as CASRLLAEQFF.